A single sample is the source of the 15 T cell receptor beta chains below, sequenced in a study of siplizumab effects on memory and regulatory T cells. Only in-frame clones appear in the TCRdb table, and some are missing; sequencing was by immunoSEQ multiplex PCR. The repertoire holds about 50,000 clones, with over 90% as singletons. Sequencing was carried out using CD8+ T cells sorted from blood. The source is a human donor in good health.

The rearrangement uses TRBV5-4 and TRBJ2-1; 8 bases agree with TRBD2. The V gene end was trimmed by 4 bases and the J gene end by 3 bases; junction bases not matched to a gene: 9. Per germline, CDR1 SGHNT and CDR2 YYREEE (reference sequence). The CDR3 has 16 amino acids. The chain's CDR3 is CASSLSGGRFYNEQFF. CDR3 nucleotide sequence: TGTGCCAGCAGCCTTTCGGGCGGGAGGTTCTACAATGAGCAGTTCTTC.

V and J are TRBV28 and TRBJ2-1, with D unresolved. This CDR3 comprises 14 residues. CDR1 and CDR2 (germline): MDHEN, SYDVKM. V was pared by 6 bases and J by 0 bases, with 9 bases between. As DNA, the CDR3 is TGTGCCAGCAGGGGATCCACCTCCTACAATGAGCAGTTCTTC. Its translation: CASRGSTSYNEQFF.

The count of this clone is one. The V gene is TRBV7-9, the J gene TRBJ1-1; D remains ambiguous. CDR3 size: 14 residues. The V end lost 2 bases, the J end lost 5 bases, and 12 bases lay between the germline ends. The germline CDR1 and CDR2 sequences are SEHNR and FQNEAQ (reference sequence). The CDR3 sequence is CASSLFFEGTEAFF. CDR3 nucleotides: TGTGCCAGCAGCTTATTCTTTGAGGGAACTGAAGCTTTCTTT. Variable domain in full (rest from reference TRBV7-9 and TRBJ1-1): DTGVSQNPRHKITKRGQNVTFRCDPISEHNRLYWYRQTLGQGPEFLTYFQNEAQLEKSRLLSDRFSAERPKGSFSTLEIQRTEQGDSAMYLCASSLFFEGTEAFFGQGTRLTVV.

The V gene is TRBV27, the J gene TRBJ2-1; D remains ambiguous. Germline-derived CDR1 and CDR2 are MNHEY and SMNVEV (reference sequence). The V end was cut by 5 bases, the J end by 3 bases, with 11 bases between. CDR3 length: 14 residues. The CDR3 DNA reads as TGTGCCAGCAGTCTCCGGGTGGACTACAATGAGCAGTTCTTC. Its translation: CASSLRVDYNEQFF.

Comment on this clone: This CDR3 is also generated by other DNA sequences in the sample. This CDR3 is CASSLSVNEQFF. The CDR3 DNA is TGTGCCAGCAGTTTATCTGTCAATGAGCAGTTCTTC. V gene TRBV28 combines with J gene TRBJ2-1; D gene ambiguous. Trimming shortened V by 1 base and J by 6 bases, and 4 bases separated the two germline ends. Per germline, CDR1 MDHEN and CDR2 SYDVKM. The CDR3 spans 12 residues.

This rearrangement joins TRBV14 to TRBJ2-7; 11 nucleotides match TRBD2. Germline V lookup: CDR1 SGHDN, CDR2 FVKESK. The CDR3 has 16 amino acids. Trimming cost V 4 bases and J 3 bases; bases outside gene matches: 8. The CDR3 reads CASSLISGLAVYEQYF. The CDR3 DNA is TGTGCCAGCAGCCTGATATCGGGACTAGCGGTCTACGAGCAGTACTTC.

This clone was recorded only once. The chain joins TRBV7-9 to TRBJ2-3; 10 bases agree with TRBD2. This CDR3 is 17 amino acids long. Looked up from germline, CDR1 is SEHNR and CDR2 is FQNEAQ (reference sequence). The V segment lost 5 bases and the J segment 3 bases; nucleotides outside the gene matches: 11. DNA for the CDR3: TGTGCCAGCAGCCCGCCCCGGGGAGCGGGAGGGACAGATACGCAGTATTTT. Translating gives CASSPPRGAGGTDTQYF.

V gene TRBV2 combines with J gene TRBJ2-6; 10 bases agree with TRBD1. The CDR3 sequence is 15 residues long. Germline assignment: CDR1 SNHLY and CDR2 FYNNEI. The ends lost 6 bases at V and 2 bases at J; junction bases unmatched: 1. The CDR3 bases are TGTGCCAGCAGGGGGACAGGGGCTGGGGCCAACGTCCTGACTTTC. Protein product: CASRGTGAGANVLTF.

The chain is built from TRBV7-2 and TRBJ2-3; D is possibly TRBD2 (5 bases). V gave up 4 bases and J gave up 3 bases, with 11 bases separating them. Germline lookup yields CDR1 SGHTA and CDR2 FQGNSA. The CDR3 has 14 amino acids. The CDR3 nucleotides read TGTGCCAGCAGCTCAAAATCGGGGACAGATACGCAGTATTTT. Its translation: CASSSKSGTDTQYF.

CDR3 sequence: CASSGQAGSAFF. The CDR3 bases are TGTGCCAGCAGTGGACAGGCCGGCTCAGCTTTCTTT. The chain recombines TRBV27 with TRBJ1-1; TRBD1 matches at 7 bases. The CDR3 covers 12 residues. Trimming removed 5 bases from V and 10 bases from J; junction bases left unmatched: 7. CDR1 and CDR2 (germline): MNHEY, SMNVEV (reference sequence).

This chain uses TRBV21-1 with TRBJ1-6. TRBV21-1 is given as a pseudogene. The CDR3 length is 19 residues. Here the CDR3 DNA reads TGTGCCAGCAGCAGACCAAAAAAACAGGGAGGGCCCTATAATTCACCCCTCCACTTT. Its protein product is CASSRPKKQGGPYNSPLHF.

This chain's CDR3 is CASSVTTGNEAFF. The CDR3 DNA is TGTGCCAGCAGTGTTACGACAGGTAATGAAGCTTTCTTT. The V gene is TRBV2, the J gene TRBJ1-1, with D maybe TRBD1 (6 bases). The germline V gene encodes CDR1 SNHLY and CDR2 FYNNEI. The CDR3 extends over 13 amino acids. V lost 4 bases to trimming and J lost 7 bases, with 13 bases between them.

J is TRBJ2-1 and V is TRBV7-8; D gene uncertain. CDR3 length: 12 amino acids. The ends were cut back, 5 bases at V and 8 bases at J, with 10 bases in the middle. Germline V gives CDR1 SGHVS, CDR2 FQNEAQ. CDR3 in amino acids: CASSPIVYEQFF. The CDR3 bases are TGTGCCAGCAGCCCAATTGTTTATGAGCAGTTCTTC.

The CDR3 nucleotides are TGCAGCGTCCTAGCGGTTGGAGGGAATGGCTACACCTTC. This codes for CSVLAVGGNGYTF. This chain links TRBV29-1 with TRBJ1-2; D is ambiguous. V was cut by 6 bases and J by 6 bases, with 17 bases left in between. This CDR3 contains 13 residues. Germline CDR1 SQVTM, CDR2 ANQGSEA.

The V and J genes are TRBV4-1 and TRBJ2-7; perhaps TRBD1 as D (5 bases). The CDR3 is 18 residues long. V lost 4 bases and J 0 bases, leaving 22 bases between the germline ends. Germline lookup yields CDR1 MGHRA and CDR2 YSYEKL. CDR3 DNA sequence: TGCGCCAGCAGCCCACTGGACATTCAAGGGGCGAGCTCCTACGAGCAGTACTTC. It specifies CASSPLDIQGASSYEQYF.